This TCR beta chain came from a study of CD4 T cells in relation to SARS-CoV-2 and coronaviruses. TCRdb's copy holds only in-frame clones and misses some; the assay was immunoSEQ multiplex PCR. This sample has 15,000 to 20,000 clones; around 78% occur once, and the top ten carry roughly a sixth. The unexposed donors gave CD4+ T cells in 2011-2018, prior to COVID-19. Isolation of CD4+ T cells took place after around 11 days in culture. From germline, CDR1 is LNHDA and CDR2 SQIVND (reference sequence). J gave up 4 bases and V 9 bases, and 17 bases lay outside the gene matches. This CDR3 has 16 amino acids. This clone was seen only a few times. Its matching antigen is unknown. Study findings and constraints: Samples before the pandemic and after infection were not matched within any donor.

The receptor was isolated from a human donor in good health. Sample: CD4+ T cells from PBMCs, cultured in vitro. J is TRBJ1-2 and V is TRBV19; TRBD1 aligns across 7 bases. DNA of the CDR3: TGTGCCAGCAAAACGCCACCGGGACAGAGCGTCTATGGCTACACCTTC. The encoded protein is CASKTPPGQSVYGYTF.